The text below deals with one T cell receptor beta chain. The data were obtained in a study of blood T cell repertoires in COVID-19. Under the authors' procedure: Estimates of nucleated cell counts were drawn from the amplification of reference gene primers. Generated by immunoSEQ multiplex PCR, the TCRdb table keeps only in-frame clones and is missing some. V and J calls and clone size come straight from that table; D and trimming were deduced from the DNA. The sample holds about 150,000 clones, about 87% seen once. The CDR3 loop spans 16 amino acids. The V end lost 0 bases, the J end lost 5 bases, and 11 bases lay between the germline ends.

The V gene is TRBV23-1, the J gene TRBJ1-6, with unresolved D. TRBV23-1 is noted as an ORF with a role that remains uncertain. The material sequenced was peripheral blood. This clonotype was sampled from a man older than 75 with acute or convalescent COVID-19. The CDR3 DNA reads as TGCGCCAGCAGTCAATCGAAATGGACTGATAATTCACCCCTCCACTTT. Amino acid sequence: CASSQSKWTDNSPLHF.